One sample yielded the 17 T cell receptor beta chains listed below, sequenced in a study of graft-versus-host responses after intestinal transplantation. These receptors have no known antigen. This table comes from immunoSEQ multiplex PCR, and its TCRdb copy is limited to in-frame clones, with some not included. The table records over 100,000 clones, approximately 84% of them present only once. The sequencing here drew on unstimulated CD4+ T cells sorted from spleen or lymph node cells, taken before intestinal transplant. These receptors came from a human donor who received an intestinal transplant.

This clone has only one observation. The CDR3 nucleotides are TGTGCCAGCAGCCGTAGATTACAGGGGAGCTCCTATAATTCACCCCTCCACTTT. This codes for CASSRRLQGSSYNSPLHF. V is TRBV5-4 and J is TRBJ1-6; 7 bases are a match to TRBD1. The CDR3 loop spans 18 amino acids. The V and J ends lost 4 bases and 0 bases, in that order; junction bases with no gene match: 10. Germline CDR1 SGHNT, CDR2 YYREEE (reference sequence).

The chain links TRBV18 to TRBJ2-2; a possible D gene is TRBD2 (7 bases). The CDR3 length is 15 residues. The V gene's germline CDR1 is KGHSH and CDR2 LQKENI. V lost 4 bases, J lost 5 bases, and 14 bases lay in between. The CDR3 reads CASSLRGARTGELFF. The CDR3 DNA is TGTGCCAGCTCACTTCGGGGGGCGAGGACCGGGGAGCTGTTTTTT.

The genes are TRBV9 and TRBJ1-6; D is uncertain. This CDR3 contains 15 residues. With 4 bases removed from V and 10 bases from J, the gap between germline ends came to 18 bases. Germline lookup yields CDR1 SGDLS and CDR2 YYNGEE. The CDR3 nucleotides read TGTGCCAGCAGCCCATCGGGTAACCCCCCGTCACCCCTCCACTTT. Protein: CASSPSGNPPSPLHF.

The chain recombines TRBV5-1 with TRBJ2-2; D is possibly TRBD2 (5 bases). The length of the CDR3 is 15 residues. Trimming shortened V by 0 bases and J by 7 bases, and 13 bases separated the two germline ends. The germline V gene has CDR1 SGHRS and CDR2 YFSETQ. The CDR3 sequence is CASSLDPSGFGELFF. Here the CDR3 DNA reads TGCGCCAGCAGCTTGGACCCCTCGGGGTTCGGGGAGCTGTTTTTT.

Remarks on this clone: At one boundary the junction diverges from the germline segment, which might be a read error. CDR3 sequence (DNA): TGTGCCTGGAGAGGTTGGGGAGACGGAAGCTCCTACAATGCGCAGTTCTTC. Translated: CAWRGWGDGSSYNAQFF. The chain recombines TRBV30 with TRBJ2-1; possibly TRBD2 for D (5 bases). Germline assignment: CDR1 GTSNPN and CDR2 SVGIG (reference sequence). This CDR3 contains 17 residues.

V usage is TRBV15 and J usage is TRBJ1-3; D is unclear. The CDR3 is 16 amino acids. Per germline, CDR1 LNHNV and CDR2 YYDKDF (reference sequence). Trimming pared 4 bases from V and 1 base from J, leaving 14 bases between. The chain's CDR3 is CATSTGPGPSGNTIYF. DNA of the CDR3: TGTGCCACCAGCACTGGACCTGGCCCTTCTGGAAACACCATATATTTT.

The V gene is TRBV7-9, the J gene TRBJ1-3; D call uncertain. The V gene lost 4 bases and the J gene lost 0 bases, with 13 bases spanning the gap. Germline CDR1 is SEHNR and CDR2 is FQNEAQ (reference sequence). The CDR3 consists of 16 residues. The CDR3 protein is CASSSVMRGSGNTIYF. CDR3 DNA: TGTGCCAGCAGCTCCGTGATGCGCGGCTCTGGAAACACCATATATTTT.

This clone was counted only a few times. V gene TRBV6-5 combines with J gene TRBJ1-5; D is perhaps TRBD1 (6 bases). This CDR3 contains 15 residues. The V end was cut by 0 bases, the J end by 9 bases, with 15 bases between. Germline CDR1 reads MNHEY; CDR2 reads SVGAGI. The chain's CDR3 is CASSYSKAGEWPQHF. CDR3 in DNA: TGTGCCAGCAGTTACTCGAAGGCAGGGGAATGGCCCCAGCATTTT.

The CDR3 nucleotides are TGCGCCAGCAGACAGCTGGACTACGAGCAGTACTTC. Translating gives CASRQLDYEQYF. This sequence joins TRBV5-1 and TRBJ2-7, with D unresolved. The germline gives CDR1 SGHRS, CDR2 YFSETQ. The CDR3 loop spans 12 amino acids. Trimming took off 5 bases at V and 3 bases at J, with 9 bases between the two ends.

A single count supports this clone. V and J are TRBV11-2 and TRBJ2-7; 8 positions match TRBD1. The germline CDR1 and CDR2 sequences are SGHAT and FQNNGV. J was trimmed by 2 bases and V by 5 bases; bases with no gene match: 14. This CDR3 spans 17 amino acids. The CDR3 bases are TGTGCCAGCAGCCTAAGGCGACCCAGGGGGCTGACCTACGAGCAGTACTTC. It is translated as CASSLRRPRGLTYEQYF.

In its sample, this clone was seen a few times. This chain links TRBV5-6 with TRBJ2-7; D is unclear. With 4 bases removed from V and 5 bases from J, the gap between germline ends came to 7 bases. The CDR3 has 11 amino acids. Germline CDR1 SGHDT, CDR2 YYEEEE. The CDR3: CASSTSDEQYF. CDR3 DNA: TGTGCCAGCAGCACATCAGACGAGCAGTACTTC.

The chain is built from TRBV6-5 and TRBJ2-3; perhaps TRBD2 as D (5 bases). CDR1 is MNHEY, CDR2 SVGAGI, per germline. Deletions cut 7 bases from V and 4 bases from J, with 12 bases between. The CDR3 has 13 amino acids. The CDR3 protein is CASTPSGPDTQYF. CDR3 in DNA: TGTGCCAGCACCCCGAGCGGTCCAGATACGCAGTATTTT.

The genes are TRBV18 and TRBJ2-4; no clear D gene. The CDR3 runs to 16 residues. The germline V gene encodes CDR1 KGHSH and CDR2 LQKENI. Trimming pared 0 bases from V and 2 bases from J, leaving 11 bases between. The CDR3, as DNA: TGTGCCAGCTCACCACCCTGGGTAGCAACCAAAAACATTCAGTACTTC. Its protein is CASSPPWVATKNIQYF.

V and J are TRBV5-4 and TRBJ2-3; 12 bases agree with TRBD2. Per the germline V gene, CDR1 is SGHNT and CDR2 is YYREEE (reference sequence). Trimming took 4 bases from V and 6 from J; bases not matched to a gene: 6. CDR3 length: 15 residues. CDR3 sequence reads: CASSLTSGGIDTQYF. The CDR3 bases are TGTGCCAGCAGCCTGACTAGCGGGGGTATCGATACGCAGTATTTT.

CDR3 DNA sequence: TGCGCCAGCAGCGAGGGACAGGGGGCCGGGGAGCTGTTTTTT. Protein product: CASSEGQGAGELFF. The gene calls are TRBV5-1 and TRBJ2-2; 11 nucleotides match TRBD1. The germline gives CDR1 SGHRS, CDR2 YFSETQ. The CDR3 extends over 14 amino acids. Trimming removed 4 bases from V and 6 bases from J; junction bases left unmatched: 2.

The rearrangement uses TRBV5-1 and TRBJ1-1, with D maybe TRBD1 (5 bases). This CDR3 has 14 residues. Trimming took 1 base from V and 2 from J, leaving 9 bases between them. Germline CDR1 and CDR2: SGHRS and YFSETQ. The CDR3 loop reads CASSLLQANTEAFF. The CDR3 DNA reads TGCGCCAGCAGCTTGCTACAGGCTAACACTGAAGCTTTCTTT.

The chain couples TRBV7-9 to TRBJ2-1; 7 bases line up with TRBD2. V was clipped by 5 bases and J by 1 base; unmatched bases: 14. CDR1 SEHNR and CDR2 FQNEAQ come from the germline V gene (reference sequence). The CDR3 is 18 amino acids. The CDR3 protein is CASSPRPATSVSYNEQFF. CDR3 coding DNA: TGTGCCAGCAGCCCAAGGCCGGCTACTAGCGTATCCTACAATGAGCAGTTCTTC.